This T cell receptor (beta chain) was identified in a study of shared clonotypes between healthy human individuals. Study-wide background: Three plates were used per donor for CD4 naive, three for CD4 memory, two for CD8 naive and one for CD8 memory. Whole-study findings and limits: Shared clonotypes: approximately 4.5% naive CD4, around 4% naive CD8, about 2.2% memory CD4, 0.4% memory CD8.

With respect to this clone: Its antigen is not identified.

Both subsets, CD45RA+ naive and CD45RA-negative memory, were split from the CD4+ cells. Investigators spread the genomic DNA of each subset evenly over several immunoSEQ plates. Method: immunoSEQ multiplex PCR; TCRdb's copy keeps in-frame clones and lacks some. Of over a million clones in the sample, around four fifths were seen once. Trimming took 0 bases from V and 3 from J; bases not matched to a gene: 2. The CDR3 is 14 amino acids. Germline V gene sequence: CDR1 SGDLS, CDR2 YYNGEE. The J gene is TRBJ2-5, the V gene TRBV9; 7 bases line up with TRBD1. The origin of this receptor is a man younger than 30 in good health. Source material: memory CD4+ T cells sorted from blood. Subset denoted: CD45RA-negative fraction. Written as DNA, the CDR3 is TGTGCCAGCAGCGTAGAAGGGACAGAAGAGACCCAGTACTTC. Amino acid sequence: CASSVEGTEETQYF.